Listed here are 3 T cell receptor beta chains from one sample, sequenced in a study of siplizumab effects on memory and regulatory T cells. The assay was immunoSEQ multiplex PCR, and TCRdb's table has in-frame clones only and misses some. This sample has about 40,000 clones; roughly 90% occur once, and the top ten carry around 0.25%. The specimen sequenced was naive CD4+ T cells sorted from blood. These receptors were taken from a human donor in good health.

Only one count was recorded for this clone. The genes are TRBV19 and TRBJ1-1, with unresolved D. V lost 6 bases to trimming and J lost 2 bases, with 4 bases between them. Germline lookup yields CDR1 LNHDA and CDR2 SQIVND (reference sequence). This CDR3 spans 11 amino acids. The CDR3 loop is CASRRNTEAFF. CDR3 coding DNA: TGTGCCAGTAGGCGAAACACTGAAGCTTTCTTT.

The chain has TRBV7-9 and TRBJ2-1; 8 bases fit TRBD2. J lost 7 bases, V lost 5 bases, and 13 bases had no gene match. Germline loops: CDR1 SEHNR, CDR2 FQNEAQ (reference sequence). The CDR3 spans 16 residues. This CDR3 is CASSPQLAAEFNEQFF. The CDR3 nucleotides are TGTGCCAGCAGCCCGCAACTAGCGGCCGAATTTAATGAGCAGTTCTTC.

J is TRBJ2-7 and V is TRBV6-6; no reliable D call. Germline V gene data show CDR1 as MNHNY and CDR2 as SVGAGI (reference sequence). V shed 8 bases and J shed 2 bases, with 10 bases lying between them. The CDR3 contains 12 residues. CDR3 loop: CASQANTYEQYF. CDR3 in DNA: TGTGCCAGCCAGGCGAATACCTACGAGCAGTACTTC.